This T cell receptor (beta chain) was sequenced for a study of blood T cells in healthy people across ages. Across the study: Roughly one uniquely barcoded beta molecule per two T cells was captured. Study-wide findings and caveats: Bulk PBMC profiling left naive and antigen-experienced comparisons inconclusive. Calculation of diversity from one million T cells yielded estimates considered to be underestimates.

About this clonotype: Its antigen is as yet unknown.

V was pared by 1 base and J by 5 bases, with 7 bases of the junction left unmatched. Germline lookup yields CDR1 SGDLS and CDR2 YYNGEE. The CDR3 is 15 residues long. A sample-barcoded 5' primer and a J-beta primer mix were used in a second PCR of about 6 to 11 cycles. The yield of each sample was at least 2.5 million CDR3-containing paired-end reads. TCRdb recomputed calls from the 5' RACE reads with MiXCR, one row per CDR3 protein. The table shows 730,000 or so distinct CDR3 sequences, with less than 45% occurring only once. The genes are TRBV9 and TRBJ1-2; 8 bases line up with TRBD1. This receptor was identified in an older man in good health. The material sequenced was blood. CDR3 residues: CASSVKGQGAYGYTF. As DNA, the CDR3 is TGTGCCAGCAGCGTAAAAGGACAGGGAGCTTATGGCTACACCTTC.